The TCR beta chain under discussion was sequenced for a study of lung T cells in sarcoidosis with Löfgren's syndrome. Study-wide context: Löfgren's syndrome patients were the main repertoire analysis focus.

Study-wide results and caveats: TRAV12-1 preferentially paired with TRBV2, with homologous CDR3s. Shared TRAV12-1 and TRBV2 CDR3 motifs were reported across several patients. Sarcoidosis antigen recognition was only suggested, antigen unidentified.

V gave up 6 bases and J gave up 8 bases, with 15 bases separating them. The CDR3 runs 13 residues. In its sample, this clonotype is medium-sized. Its antigen is as yet unknown. Each CDR3 protein is one row after TCRdb ran MiXCR on the reads. The data hold just under 20,000 distinct CDR3 sequences, with roughly 20% observed a single time. The rearrangement uses TRBV12-3 or TRBV12-4 and TRBJ2-3, with D tentatively TRBD2 (6 bases). The TCR was taken from a human donor with sarcoidosis (Löfgren's syndrome or another form), or a control subject (not recorded which). Sequenced: CD4+ T cells from PBMCs. The CDR3 DNA reads as TGTGCCAGCAGCAGTGGGACTGGGCGTACGCAGTATTTT. Protein: CASSSGTGRTQYF.